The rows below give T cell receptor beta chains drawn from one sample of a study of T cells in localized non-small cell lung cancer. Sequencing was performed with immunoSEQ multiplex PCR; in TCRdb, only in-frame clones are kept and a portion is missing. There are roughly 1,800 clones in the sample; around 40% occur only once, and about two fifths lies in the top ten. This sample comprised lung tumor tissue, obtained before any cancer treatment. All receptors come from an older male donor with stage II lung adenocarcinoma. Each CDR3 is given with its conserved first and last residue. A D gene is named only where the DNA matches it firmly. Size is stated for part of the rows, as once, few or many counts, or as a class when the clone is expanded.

DNA: TGTGCCAGCAGTTTTCCGGGCCCGGGCAGGAATCAGCCCCAGCATTTT
CDR3: CASSFPGPGRNQPQHF
J: TRBJ1-5
D: -
size: -
V: TRBV28

DNA: TGTGCCAGCCTTGGTGCTATTAATCAGCCCCAGCATTTT
CDR3: CASLGAINQPQHF
J: TRBJ1-5
D: -
size: -
V: TRBV19

DNA: TGTGCCAGCGGACTACGGAACCAGGGCACTGAAGCTTTCTTT
CDR3: CASGLRNQGTEAFF
J: TRBJ1-1
D: -
size: -
V: TRBV11-3

DNA: TGTGCCAGCAGCTCACCGGGATCTCTCAGGCAGCAGTACTTC
CDR3: CASSSPGSLRQQYF
J: TRBJ2-7
D: -
size: -
V: TRBV11-3

DNA: TGCGCCAGCAGCCAACAGACTAGCGGGAGTCAGGGGACCTACGAGCAGTACTTC
CDR3: CASSQQTSGSQGTYEQYF
J: TRBJ2-7
D: TRBD2
size: -
V: TRBV23-1

DNA: TGTGCCAGCAGTCCAAGCGGGAGAGTCTACAATGAGCAGTTCTTC
CDR3: CASSPSGRVYNEQFF
J: TRBJ2-1
D: TRBD2
size: -
V: TRBV28

DNA: TGTGCCAGCACCAGGGATGGAGGCACAGATACGCAGTATTTT
CDR3: CASTRDGGTDTQYF
J: TRBJ2-3
D: -
size: -
V: TRBV6-4

DNA: TGTGCCAGCAGCGTGGCATCTAGCCAGCCGGGAGATACGCAGTATTTT
CDR3: CASSVASSQPGDTQYF
J: TRBJ2-3
D: -
size: -
V: TRBV9

DNA: TGTGCCTGGAGTCCGGGACAGCTGATCGAGCAGTACTTC
CDR3: CAWSPGQLIEQYF
J: TRBJ2-7
D: TRBD1
size: few
V: TRBV30

DNA: TGTGCCAGCAGTTTCTCGGGACAGGCGAACACTGAAGCTTTCTTT
CDR3: CASSFSGQANTEAFF
J: TRBJ1-1
D: TRBD1
size: -
V: TRBV6-8

DNA: TGTGCCAGCTCAATGCGAGATAACTATGGCTACACCTTC
CDR3: CASSMRDNYGYTF
J: TRBJ1-2
D: -
size: -
V: TRBV18

DNA: TGTGCCAGTATCGGACCCGCGAACACTGAAGCTTTCTTT
CDR3: CASIGPANTEAFF
J: TRBJ1-1
D: -
size: -
V: TRBV19

DNA: TGTGCCACCAGCAGAGATGTAGGGAACTATGGCTACACCTTC
CDR3: CATSRDVGNYGYTF
J: TRBJ1-2
D: -
size: few
V: TRBV15

DNA: TGTGCCAGCAAAACGACAGTCTACAATGAGCAGTTCTTC
CDR3: CASKTTVYNEQFF
J: TRBJ2-1
D: -
size: -
V: TRBV6-8

DNA: TGCGCCAGCAGCCAAGGACAGGGGACTGAAGCTTTCTTT
CDR3: CASSQGQGTEAFF
J: TRBJ1-1
D: -
size: -
V: TRBV1

DNA: TGTGCCAGCAGCGGGCGGGAGGGTTCACGGGCTTTCTTT
CDR3: CASSGREGSRAFF
J: TRBJ1-1
D: -
size: -
V: TRBV6-7

DNA: TGTGCCAGCTCACCACGGGAGCCCTATGGCTACACCTTC
CDR3: CASSPREPYGYTF
J: TRBJ1-2
D: -
size: -
V: TRBV18

DNA: TGCAGCGTTGAAGCAAGAGGAGCGGGGAGGGCTGCTAACTATGGCTACACCTTC
CDR3: CSVEARGAGRAANYGYTF
J: TRBJ1-2
D: -
size: -
V: TRBV29-1

DNA: TGTGCCAGCAGCTTATCGACGGGCCAGCTTGAGACCCAGTACTTC
CDR3: CASSLSTGQLETQYF
J: TRBJ2-5
D: -
size: few
V: TRBV11-3

DNA: TGTGCCAGTAGTGCCTCTAGCGGGTGGGGGGAGACCCAGTACTTC
CDR3: CASSASSGWGETQYF
J: TRBJ2-5
D: TRBD2
size: -
V: TRBV19

DNA: TGTGCCAGCAGCTCACAGGGTTCTGGGGCCAACGTCCTGACTTTC
CDR3: CASSSQGSGANVLTF
J: TRBJ2-6
D: -
size: few
V: TRBV11-3

DNA: TGTGCCAGCAGTAGGGGCCTCCAGGTTGGCTACACCTTC
CDR3: CASSRGLQVGYTF
J: TRBJ1-2
D: -
size: few
V: TRBV9

DNA: TGTGCCAGCAGTCTGGGACTAGCGAGGAACTACGAGCAGTACTTC
CDR3: CASSLGLARNYEQYF
J: TRBJ2-7
D: TRBD2
size: -
V: TRBV27

DNA: TGTGCCAGCAAATCGGGACAGACGAACACCGGGGAGCTGTTTTTT
CDR3: CASKSGQTNTGELFF
J: TRBJ2-2
D: TRBD1
size: -
V: TRBV6-8

DNA: TGTGCCAGCAGCCGGGACAGGGGAGATACGCAGTATTTT
CDR3: CASSRDRGDTQYF
J: TRBJ2-3
D: TRBD1
size: large
V: TRBV16

DNA: TGTGCCAGTACCCTCGGTGGGGCTGGGGCCAACGTCCTGACTTTC
CDR3: CASTLGGAGANVLTF
J: TRBJ2-6
D: -
size: -
V: TRBV19

DNA: TGTGCCAGCAGTTACTCGTTCAGAAACACAGATACGCAGTATTTT
CDR3: CASSYSFRNTDTQYF
J: TRBJ2-3
D: -
size: -
V: TRBV6-4

DNA: TGTGCCAGCAGCTTTGAAGGGACAGGGGCCTACGAGCAGTACTTC
CDR3: CASSFEGTGAYEQYF
J: TRBJ2-7
D: TRBD1
size: -
V: TRBV11-3

DNA: TGTGCCAGCAGACCCCCCGGGGGGACCTCCAACTATGGCTACACCTTC
CDR3: CASRPPGGTSNYGYTF
J: TRBJ1-2
D: -
size: -
V: TRBV14

DNA: TGTGCCACCAGCAGGGATTCGAATAGGGATGAGCAGTTCTTC
CDR3: CATSRDSNRDEQFF
J: TRBJ2-1
D: -
size: -
V: TRBV15

DNA: TGTGCCAGCAGGGCAGATTTTTACAATGAGCAGTTCTTC
CDR3: CASRADFYNEQFF
J: TRBJ2-1
D: -
size: -
V: TRBV27

DNA: TGTGCCAGCAGCTCGGGGAACTCCTACGAGCAGTACTTC
CDR3: CASSSGNSYEQYF
J: TRBJ2-7
D: -
size: few
V: TRBV7-4

DNA: TGTGCCAGCTCACCCTCAGGACAGGCGAACTCTGGAAACACCATATATTTT
CDR3: CASSPSGQANSGNTIYF
J: TRBJ1-3
D: TRBD1
size: -
V: TRBV18

DNA: TGTGCCATCAGTGCTAGCGTCTGGGATGAGCAGTTCTTC
CDR3: CAISASVWDEQFF
J: TRBJ2-1
D: -
size: once
V: TRBV6-8

DNA: TGTGCCAGCAGTGAAGCGTGGGGTCCCTACGAGCAGTACTTC
CDR3: CASSEAWGPYEQYF
J: TRBJ2-7
D: -
size: -
V: TRBV6-1

DNA: TGTGCTAGTGGTTTGGCACCTGATCTAGCAGGGGAGGTATATCACTATGGCTACACCTTC
CDR3: CASGLAPDLAGEVYHYGYTF
J: TRBJ1-2
D: -
size: -
V: TRBV12-5

DNA: TGTGCCAGCTGGGTCAGGGGGAACACTGAAGCTTTCTTT
CDR3: CASWVRGNTEAFF
J: TRBJ1-1
D: -
size: few
V: TRBV18

DNA: TGTGCCAGTAGTATCGGCCTGGCAGGGGGCCTTGGCTACACCTTC
CDR3: CASSIGLAGGLGYTF
J: TRBJ1-2
D: TRBD1
size: -
V: TRBV19

DNA: TGTGCCTGGAGTGTAACAGGGTCTGGAAACACCATATATTTT
CDR3: CAWSVTGSGNTIYF
J: TRBJ1-3
D: -
size: -
V: TRBV30

DNA: TGTGCCTGGAGTAGGCTCCTAACACAGGGTGGCTACACCTTC
CDR3: CAWSRLLTQGGYTF
J: TRBJ1-2
D: -
size: -
V: TRBV30

DNA: TGTGCCAGTAGTATAGACAGGGAGGGACCGCAGTATTTT
CDR3: CASSIDREGPQYF
J: TRBJ2-3
D: TRBD2
size: -
V: TRBV19

DNA: TGTGCCTGGAGTGCCGTCCGAAAGGGGACTGAAGCTTTCTTT
CDR3: CAWSAVRKGTEAFF
J: TRBJ1-1
D: -
size: -
V: TRBV30

DNA: TGTGCCAGTAGTTTGCCGGGACAGGGGACGAGCAATCAGCCCCAGCATTTT
CDR3: CASSLPGQGTSNQPQHF
J: TRBJ1-5
D: TRBD1
size: few
V: TRBV19

DNA: TGTGCCAGCAGCGTAGGCCATTTGGGGGCTAATGAAAAACTGTTTTTT
CDR3: CASSVGHLGANEKLFF
J: TRBJ1-4
D: -
size: few
V: TRBV9

DNA: TGTGCCAGCTCACGCGGGACCGACGGGGCCAACGTCCTGACTTTC
CDR3: CASSRGTDGANVLTF
J: TRBJ2-6
D: -
size: -
V: TRBV18

DNA: TGTGCCAGTTACCCGGGACAGGGGGCAGAAGAGACCCAGTACTTC
CDR3: CASYPGQGAEETQYF
J: TRBJ2-5
D: TRBD1
size: -
V: TRBV25-1

DNA: TGTGCCAGCAGCCCCCAAGAAAGCTCCTACAATGAGCAGTTCTTC
CDR3: CASSPQESSYNEQFF
J: TRBJ2-1
D: -
size: large
V: TRBV11-3

DNA: TGCGCCAGCAGCCCGGGACAGGGGGCGAGGAATGAGCAGTTCTTC
CDR3: CASSPGQGARNEQFF
J: TRBJ2-1
D: TRBD1
size: -
V: TRBV4-1

DNA: TGTGCCAGCAGCTTGGGAGGGACCTCAAGTCAGCCCCAGCATTTT
CDR3: CASSLGGTSSQPQHF
J: TRBJ1-5
D: -
size: -
V: TRBV11-3

DNA: TGCGCCAGCAGCCATGGGAACTCCTACGAGCAGTACTTC
CDR3: CASSHGNSYEQYF
J: TRBJ2-7
D: -
size: -
V: TRBV1

DNA: TGTGCCAGTAGTATAGTGATGACTATGGGCGGGGAGACCCAGTACTTC
CDR3: CASSIVMTMGGETQYF
J: TRBJ2-5
D: -
size: -
V: TRBV19

DNA: TGTGCCAGCAGAAGAGGGACAGGGCAAGACACCGGGGAGCTGTTTTTT
CDR3: CASRRGTGQDTGELFF
J: TRBJ2-2
D: TRBD1
size: -
V: TRBV6-8

DNA: TGTGCCAGCAGTTACTCGATATCGGGATGGACAGAACCCTACGAGCAGTACTTC
CDR3: CASSYSISGWTEPYEQYF
J: TRBJ2-7
D: -
size: few
V: TRBV6-8

DNA: TGTGCCAGCAGCGTAGACGCATCCTCTGGAAACACCATATATTTT
CDR3: CASSVDASSGNTIYF
J: TRBJ1-3
D: -
size: once
V: TRBV9

DNA: TGTGCCAGTAGTGCCGGGACAACCGCTGGAAACACCATATATTTT
CDR3: CASSAGTTAGNTIYF
J: TRBJ1-3
D: -
size: -
V: TRBV19

DNA: TGTGCCAGCAGTGAAGTGGGGCGCTATGGCTACACCTTC
CDR3: CASSEVGRYGYTF
J: TRBJ1-2
D: -
size: few
V: TRBV25-1

DNA: TGTGCCTGGAAGGGTGGGGCCAACGTCCTGACTTTC
CDR3: CAWKGGANVLTF
J: TRBJ2-6
D: -
size: few
V: TRBV30

DNA: TGTGCCAGCACCTGGGGGGCATACGAGCAGTACTTC
CDR3: CASTWGAYEQYF
J: TRBJ2-7
D: -
size: few
V: TRBV6-8

DNA: TGTGCCAGCAGTAACGAGGAGGGCACCGGGGAGCTGTTTTTT
CDR3: CASSNEEGTGELFF
J: TRBJ2-2
D: -
size: -
V: TRBV6-8